This TCR beta chain was captured in a study of blood T cell repertoires in COVID-19 (TCRdb year 2020). Concerning the study at large: The collaborator samples originated in the United States, Italy and Spain and spanned the acute and convalescent phases of COVID-19. The repertoires were released in a freely available public database intended as a resource for research on the immune response to SARS-CoV-2. The sample metadata nearly always contained a de-identified subject ID, COVID-19 status, age in years and sex. The material from the prospective study consisted of cDNA or gDNA derived from T cells, B-cell-depleted T cells, or PBMCs. HLA class I and class II types, where available, came from metadata supplied by the sample provider rather than from assay-based typing. Deeply sampled blood TCRbeta repertoires from subjects exposed to, actively infected with, or recovered from COVID-19 were included in the dataset. The samples were drawn from the first 160 participants of the ongoing ImmuneRACE study and from more than 1,000 subjects provided by 6 global collaborators.

The immunoSEQ Assay, a bias-controlled multiplex PCR, was used to amplify TCRbeta CDR3 regions from genomic DNA. The study's own analysis went as follows. Nucleated cell counts per sample were estimated from amplification of reference gene primers within the assay. Sequence reads were collapsed and filtered to measure the absolute abundance of every unique TCRbeta CDR3 rearrangement. Productive Simpson clonality was computed per sample as the square root of Simpson's diversity index over productive rearrangements. This immuneACCESS table, as held by TCRdb, lists in-frame sequences with V and J called but not all clones. Of the missing ones, under half trace to an unresolved V gene in checked studies; the others have no known cause. From that table come the V and J calls and clone size; the DNA was used to work out D and trimming. Recorded for this sample are approximately 300,000 clones; 70% to 90% of them occurred a single time. Together, the top ten hold around 4.5% of the sample.

Enrolling through a virtual design, the prospective study's participants ranged in age from roughly 18 to 95 years and lived across more than 20 United States geographic areas. In the prospective study, cohorts were assigned on the basis of participant-reported clinical history obtained from a screening survey and a study questionnaire. ImmuneRACE Cohort 3 recovered participants were defined by two consecutive negative NP/OP PCR tests, healthcare professional clearance, or symptom resolution. Mobile phlebotomists in the prospective study collected whole blood, serum and a nasopharyngeal or oropharyngeal swab from every participant. Additional blood draws and questionnaires over an approximately two-month period could optionally be provided by prospective study participants. Before DNA extraction, blood samples from the prospective study were shipped at room temperature or frozen. Results the study describes overall, beyond this receptor: The amount of clinical and demographic metadata varied by source and participant and was provided uncurated.

Note on this clone: Its cognate antigen has yet to be identified. Base quality data are lacking; no much larger clone is found one base away.

Taken from the germline V gene, the CDR1 and CDR2 loops are SGDLS and YYNGEE. Including cysteine and phenylalanine, the CDR3 has 15 amino acids. Kept here is only the CDR3 DNA, which spans 45 bases and is read in frame from base 1. Trimming accounts for 3 bases at V and 7 bases at J, while the number of junction bases matched to no gene is 6. Sequencing was carried out using PBMCs or T cells enriched from blood (not recorded which). The source of this sequence is a woman in her twenties or thirties who had recovered from COVID-19. The receptor chain draws on TRBV9 and TRBJ2-2, with 10 bases matching TRBD2. The bases are TGTGCCAGCAGCGCTAGCGGGAGCGAAGGCGGGGAGCTGTTTTTT. It codes for CASSASGSEGGELFF.